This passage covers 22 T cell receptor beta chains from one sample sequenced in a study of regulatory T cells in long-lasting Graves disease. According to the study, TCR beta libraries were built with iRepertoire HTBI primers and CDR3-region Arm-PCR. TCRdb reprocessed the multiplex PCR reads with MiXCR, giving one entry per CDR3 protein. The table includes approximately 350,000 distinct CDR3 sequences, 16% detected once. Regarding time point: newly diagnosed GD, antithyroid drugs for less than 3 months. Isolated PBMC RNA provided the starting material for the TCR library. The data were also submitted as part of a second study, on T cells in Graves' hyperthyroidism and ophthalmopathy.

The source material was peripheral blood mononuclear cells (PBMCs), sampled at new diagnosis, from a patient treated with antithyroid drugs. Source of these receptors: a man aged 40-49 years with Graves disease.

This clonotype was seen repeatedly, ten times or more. CDR3 loop: CASSLGRGGVYEQYF. The CDR3 bases are TGTGCCAGCAGTTTAGGCAGGGGAGGAGTCTACGAGCAGTACTTC. The chain couples TRBV28 to TRBJ2-7; D could derive from TRBD1 or TRBD2 (6 bases each). The CDR3 is 15 residues long. CDR1 is MDHEN, CDR2 SYDVKM, per germline. V lost 2 bases and J lost 3, with 14 bases in between. Full variable domain (rest looked up from reference TRBV28 and TRBJ2-7): DVKVTQSSRYLVKRTGEKVFLECVQDMDHENMFWYRQDPGLGLRLIYFSYDVKMKEKGDIPEGYSVSREKKERFSLILESASTNQTSMYLCASSLGRGGVYEQYFGPGTRLTVT.

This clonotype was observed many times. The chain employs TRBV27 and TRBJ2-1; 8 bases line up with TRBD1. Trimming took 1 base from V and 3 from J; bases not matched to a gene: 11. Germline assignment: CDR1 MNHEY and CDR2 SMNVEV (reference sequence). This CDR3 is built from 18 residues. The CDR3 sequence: CASSLYAPSGQVYNEQFF. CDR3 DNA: TGTGCCAGCAGTTTATATGCCCCCTCGGGACAGGTCTACAATGAGCAGTTCTTC.

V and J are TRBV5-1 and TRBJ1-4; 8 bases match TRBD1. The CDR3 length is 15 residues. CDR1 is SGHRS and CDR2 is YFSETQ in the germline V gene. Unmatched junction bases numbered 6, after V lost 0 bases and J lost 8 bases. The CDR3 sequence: CASSLATDRGEKLFF. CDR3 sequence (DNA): TGCGCCAGCAGCTTGGCTACCGACAGGGGCGAAAAACTGTTTTTT.

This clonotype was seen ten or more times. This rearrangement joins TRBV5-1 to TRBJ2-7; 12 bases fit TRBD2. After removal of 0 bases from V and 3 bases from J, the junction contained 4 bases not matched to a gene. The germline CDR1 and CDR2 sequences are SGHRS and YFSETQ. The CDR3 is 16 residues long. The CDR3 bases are TGCGCCAGCAGCTTGGGGGGACTAGCGGGTTTCTACGAGCAGTACTTC. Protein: CASSLGGLAGFYEQYF.

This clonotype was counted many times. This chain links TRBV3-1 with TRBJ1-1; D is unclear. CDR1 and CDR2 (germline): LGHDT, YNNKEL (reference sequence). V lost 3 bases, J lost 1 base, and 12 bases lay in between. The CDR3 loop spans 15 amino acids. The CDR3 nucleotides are TGTGCCAGCAGCCAGGCGGGGTGGGCGAACACTGAAGCTTTCTTT. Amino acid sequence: CASSQAGWANTEAFF.

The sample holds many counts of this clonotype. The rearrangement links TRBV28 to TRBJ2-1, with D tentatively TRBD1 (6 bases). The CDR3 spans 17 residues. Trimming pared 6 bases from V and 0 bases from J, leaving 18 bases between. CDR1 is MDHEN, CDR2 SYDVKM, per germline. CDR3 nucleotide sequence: TGTGCCAGCAGCCAATACCGGGACATGAGCTCCTACAATGAGCAGTTCTTC. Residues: CASSQYRDMSSYNEQFF.

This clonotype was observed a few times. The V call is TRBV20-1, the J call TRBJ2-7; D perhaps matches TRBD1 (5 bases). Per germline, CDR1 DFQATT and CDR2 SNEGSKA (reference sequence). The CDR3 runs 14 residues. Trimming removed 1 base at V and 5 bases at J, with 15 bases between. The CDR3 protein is CSARVVGVTHEQYF. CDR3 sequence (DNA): TGCAGTGCTAGAGTTGTAGGGGTCACCCACGAGCAGTACTTC.

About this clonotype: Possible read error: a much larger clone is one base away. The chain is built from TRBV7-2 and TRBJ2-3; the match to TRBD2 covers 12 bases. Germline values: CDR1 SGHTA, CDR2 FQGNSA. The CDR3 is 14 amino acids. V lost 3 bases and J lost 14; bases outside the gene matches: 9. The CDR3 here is CASSFGLAGIPRYF. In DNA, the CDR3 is TGTGCCAGCAGCTTCGGACTAGCGGGGATACCAAGGTATTTT.

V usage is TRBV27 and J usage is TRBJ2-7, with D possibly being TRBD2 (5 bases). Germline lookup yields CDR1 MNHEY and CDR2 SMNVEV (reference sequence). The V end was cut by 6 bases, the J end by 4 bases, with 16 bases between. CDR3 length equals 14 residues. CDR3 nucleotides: TGTGCCAGCAGAAGCAGAAATCGGGGATACGAGCAGTACTTC. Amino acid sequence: CASRSRNRGYEQYF.

The CDR3 region has the DNA TGTGCCAGTAGTATCATGGGGGCAGGAGAGACCCAGTACTTC. This codes for CASSIMGAGETQYF. The chain recombines TRBV19 with TRBJ2-5; D might be TRBD1 (6 bases). Trimming took 3 bases from V and 4 from J, leaving 12 bases between them. CDR1 is LNHDA, CDR2 SQIVND, per germline (reference sequence). The CDR3 is 14 residues long. Variable domain in full (rest from reference TRBV19 and TRBJ2-5): DGGITQSPKYLFRKEGQNVTLSCEQNLNHDAMYWYRQDPGQGLRLIYYSQIVNDFQKGDIAEGYSVSREKKESFPLTVTSAQKNPTAFYLCASSIMGAGETQYFGPGTRLLVL.

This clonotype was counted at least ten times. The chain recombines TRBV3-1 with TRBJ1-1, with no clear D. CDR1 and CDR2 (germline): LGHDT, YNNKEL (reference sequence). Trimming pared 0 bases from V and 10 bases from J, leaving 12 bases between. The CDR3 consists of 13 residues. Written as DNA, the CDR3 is TGTGCCAGCAGCCAAGACCGCGCATCTCGAGCTTTCTTT. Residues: CASSQDRASRAFF. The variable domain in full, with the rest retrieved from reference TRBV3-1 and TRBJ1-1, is DTAVSQTPKYLVTQMGNDKSIKCEQNLGHDTMYWYKQDSKKFLKIMFSYNNKELIINETVPNRFSPKSPDKAHLNLHINSLELGDSAVYFCASSQDRASRAFFGQGTRLTVV.

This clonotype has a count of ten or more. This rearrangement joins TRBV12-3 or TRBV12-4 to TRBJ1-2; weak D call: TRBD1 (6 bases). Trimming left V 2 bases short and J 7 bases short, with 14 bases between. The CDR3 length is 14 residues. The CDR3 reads CASSLLWGAGGYTF. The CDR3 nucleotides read TGTGCCAGCAGTTTATTGTGGGGGGCGGGTGGCTACACCTTC.

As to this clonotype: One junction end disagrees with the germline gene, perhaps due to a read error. This chain's CDR3 is CGVSAGVIHNEQFF. The CDR3 DNA is TGCGGCGTTTCCGCGGGGGTAATCCACAATGAGCAGTTCTTC. This chain joins TRBV29-1 and TRBJ2-1; 7 bases match TRBD2. The CDR3 sequence is 14 residues long. Germline CDR1 SQVTM, CDR2 ANQGSEA.

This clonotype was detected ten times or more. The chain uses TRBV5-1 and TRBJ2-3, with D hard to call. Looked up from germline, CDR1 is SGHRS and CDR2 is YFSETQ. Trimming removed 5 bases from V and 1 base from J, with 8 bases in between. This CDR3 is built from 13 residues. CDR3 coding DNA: TGCGCCAGCAGGGCTTTTGGCACAGATACGCAGTATTTT. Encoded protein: CASRAFGTDTQYF. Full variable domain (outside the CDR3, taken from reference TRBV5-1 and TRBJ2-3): KAGVTQTPRYLIKTRGQQVTLSCSPISGHRSVSWYQQTPGQGLQFLFEYFSETQRNKGNFPGRFSGRQFSNSRSEMNVSTLELGDSALYLCASRAFGTDTQYFGPGTRLTVL.

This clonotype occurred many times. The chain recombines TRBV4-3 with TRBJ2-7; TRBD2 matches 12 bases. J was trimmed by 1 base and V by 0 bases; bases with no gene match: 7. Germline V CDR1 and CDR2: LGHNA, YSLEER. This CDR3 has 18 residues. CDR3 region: CASSQEPPTSGGSYEQYF. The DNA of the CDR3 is TGCGCCAGCAGCCAAGAGCCTCCGACTAGCGGGGGTTCCTACGAGCAGTACTTC.

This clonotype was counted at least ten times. Here the CDR3 DNA reads TGCGCCAGCAGCCAAGATTGGGGGGAGACCCAGTACTTC. Residues: CASSQDWGETQYF. The genes are TRBV4-3 and TRBJ2-5; the D call may be TRBD1 or TRBD2 (5 bases each). This CDR3 is 13 amino acids long. V lost 0 bases and J 5 bases, leaving 7 bases between the germline ends. Germline assignment: CDR1 LGHNA and CDR2 YSLEER.

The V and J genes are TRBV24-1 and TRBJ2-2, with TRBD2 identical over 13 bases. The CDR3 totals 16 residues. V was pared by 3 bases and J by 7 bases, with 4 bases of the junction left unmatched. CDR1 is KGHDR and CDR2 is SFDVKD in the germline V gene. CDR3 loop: CATSDGLAGEVGELFF. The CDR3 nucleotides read TGTGCCACCAGTGATGGACTAGCGGGGGAGGTCGGGGAGCTGTTTTTT.

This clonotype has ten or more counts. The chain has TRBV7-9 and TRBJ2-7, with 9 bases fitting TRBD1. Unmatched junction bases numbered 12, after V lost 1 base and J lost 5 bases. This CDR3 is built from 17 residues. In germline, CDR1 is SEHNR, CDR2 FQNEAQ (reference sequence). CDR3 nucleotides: TGTGCCAGCAGCTTAGTAGCCGGGACAGGGTTAAGTCACGAGCAGTACTTC. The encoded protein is CASSLVAGTGLSHEQYF.

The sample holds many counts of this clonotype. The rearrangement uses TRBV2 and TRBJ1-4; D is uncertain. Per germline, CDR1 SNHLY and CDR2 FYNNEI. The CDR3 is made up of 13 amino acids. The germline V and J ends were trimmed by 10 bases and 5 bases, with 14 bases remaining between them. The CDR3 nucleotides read TGTGCCACCCAACGAGGAGAAAATGAAAAACTGTTTTTT. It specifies CATQRGENEKLFF.

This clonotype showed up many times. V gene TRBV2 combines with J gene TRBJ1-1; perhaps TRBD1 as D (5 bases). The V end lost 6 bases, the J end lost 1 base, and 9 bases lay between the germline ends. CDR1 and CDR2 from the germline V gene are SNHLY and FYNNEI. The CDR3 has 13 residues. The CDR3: CASRIQGNTEAFF. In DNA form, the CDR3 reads TGTGCCAGCAGGATTCAGGGGAACACTGAAGCTTTCTTT.

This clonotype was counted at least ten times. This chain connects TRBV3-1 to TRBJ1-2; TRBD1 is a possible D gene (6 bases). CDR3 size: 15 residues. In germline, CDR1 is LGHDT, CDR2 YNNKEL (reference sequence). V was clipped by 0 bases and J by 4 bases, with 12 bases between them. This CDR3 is CASSQDRGGGYGYTF. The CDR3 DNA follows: TGTGCCAGCAGCCAAGATCGCGGAGGGGGCTATGGCTACACCTTC.

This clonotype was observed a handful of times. CDR3 sequence reads: CASSYFQGGIMSGANVLTF. The CDR3 DNA follows: TGTGCCAGCAGTTACTTTCAGGGGGGGATTATGTCTGGGGCCAACGTCCTGACTTTC. The genes are TRBV6-5 and TRBJ2-6; D tentatively reads TRBD1 or TRBD2 (7 bases each). CDR3 size: 19 residues. Germline loops: CDR1 MNHEY, CDR2 SVGAGI. Trimming left V 1 base short and J 1 base short, with 17 bases between.